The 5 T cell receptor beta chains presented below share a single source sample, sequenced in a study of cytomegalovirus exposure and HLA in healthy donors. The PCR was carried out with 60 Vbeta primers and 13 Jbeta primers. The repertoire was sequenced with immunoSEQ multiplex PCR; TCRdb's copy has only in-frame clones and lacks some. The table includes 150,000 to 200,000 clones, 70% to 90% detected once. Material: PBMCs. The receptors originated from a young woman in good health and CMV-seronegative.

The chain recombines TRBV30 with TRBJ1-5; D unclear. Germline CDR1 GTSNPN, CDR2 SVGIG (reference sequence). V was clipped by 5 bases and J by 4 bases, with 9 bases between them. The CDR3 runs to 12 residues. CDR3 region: CAWARGNQPQHF. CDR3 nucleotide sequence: TGTGCCTGGGCCCGGGGAAATCAGCCCCAGCATTTT.

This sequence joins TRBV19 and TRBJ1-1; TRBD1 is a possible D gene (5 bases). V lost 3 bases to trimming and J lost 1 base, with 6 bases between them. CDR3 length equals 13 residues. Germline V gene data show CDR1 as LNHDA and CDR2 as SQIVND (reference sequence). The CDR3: CASSIQGNTEAFF. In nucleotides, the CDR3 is TGTGCCAGTAGTATCCAGGGGAACACTGAAGCTTTCTTT. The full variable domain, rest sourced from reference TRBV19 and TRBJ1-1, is DGGITQSPKYLFRKEGQNVTLSCEQNLNHDAMYWYRQDPGQGLRLIYYSQIVNDFQKGDIAEGYSVSREKKESFPLTVTSAQKNPTAFYLCASSIQGNTEAFFGQGTRLTVV.

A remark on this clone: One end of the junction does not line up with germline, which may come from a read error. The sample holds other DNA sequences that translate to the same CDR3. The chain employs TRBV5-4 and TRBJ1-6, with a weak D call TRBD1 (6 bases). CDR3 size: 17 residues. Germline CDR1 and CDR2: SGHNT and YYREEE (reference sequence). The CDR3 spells CASSPGVAGSYNSPLHF. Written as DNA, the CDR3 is TGTGCTAGCAGCCCAGGGGTCGCCGGCTCCTATAATTCACCCCTCCACTTT. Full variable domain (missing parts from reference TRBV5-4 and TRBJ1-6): ETGVTQSPTHLIKTRGQQVTLRCSSQSGHNTVSWYQQALGQGPQFIFQYYREEENGRGNFPPRFSGLQFPNYSSELNVNALELDDSALYLCASSPGVAGSYNSPLHFGNGTRLTVT.

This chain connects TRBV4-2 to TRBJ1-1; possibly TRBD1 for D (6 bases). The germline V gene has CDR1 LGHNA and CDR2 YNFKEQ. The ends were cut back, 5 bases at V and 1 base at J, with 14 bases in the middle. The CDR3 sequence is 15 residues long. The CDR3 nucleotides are TGTGCCAGCAGCACCCAGGGGACGGGGAACACTGAAGCTTTCTTT. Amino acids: CASSTQGTGNTEAFF.

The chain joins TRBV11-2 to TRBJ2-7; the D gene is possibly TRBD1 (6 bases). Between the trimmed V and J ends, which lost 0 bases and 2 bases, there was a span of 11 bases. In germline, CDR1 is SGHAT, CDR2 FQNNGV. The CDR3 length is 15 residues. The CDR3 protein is CASSLEGAPTYEQYF. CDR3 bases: TGTGCCAGCAGCTTAGAGGGGGCTCCGACCTACGAGCAGTACTTC.